The 21 T cell receptor beta chains in this list originate from one sample, sequenced in a study of cytomegalovirus exposure and HLA in healthy donors. In the PCR, 60 Vbeta and 13 Jbeta primers were used. The data were produced by immunoSEQ multiplex PCR, yet TCRdb's version contains in-frame clones alone and is incomplete. The table shows 150,000 to 200,000 clones, with approximately 78% occurring only once. The material sequenced was PBMCs. The receptors stem from a girl aged 2 to 9 in good health and CMV-seropositive.

CDR3: CATPFGLFF. CDR3 coding DNA: TGTGCCACCCCGTTCGGGCTGTTTTTT. The rearrangement links TRBV5-8 to TRBJ2-2; D ambiguous. CDR1 SGHTS and CDR2 YDEGEE come from the germline V gene. The CDR3 runs 9 residues. Deletions cut 9 bases from V and 13 bases from J, with 10 bases between.

The rearrangement uses TRBV18 and TRBJ2-1; 10 bases align to TRBD2. After removal of 2 bases from V and 8 bases from J, the junction contained 24 bases not matched to a gene. Germline V gene data show CDR1 as KGHSH and CDR2 as LQKENI. This CDR3 is built from 21 residues. In DNA, the CDR3 is TGTGCCAGCTCACCATTCAAAGGGTTGGGACTAGCGCCCTATCACGGTTATGAGCAGTTCTTC. Amino acids: CASSPFKGLGLAPYHGYEQFF.

The rearrangement joins TRBV27 to TRBJ1-2; D is unclear. Looked up from germline, CDR1 is MNHEY and CDR2 is SMNVEV (reference sequence). Trimming took off 2 bases at V and 3 bases at J, with 7 bases between the two ends. The CDR3 extends over 13 amino acids. As DNA, the CDR3 is TGTGCCAGCAGTTTAAACAGAGACTATGGCTACACCTTC. This translates into CASSLNRDYGYTF.

The CDR3 DNA is TGTGCCAGCAACTCGGCGACTAGCGGGCTTCGACGGGAGACCCAGTACTTC. Amino acid sequence: CASNSATSGLRRETQYF. The chain has TRBV27 and TRBJ2-5, with TRBD2 matching over 10 bases. V shed 7 bases, J shed 5 bases, and the junction held 16 bases outside the gene matches. This CDR3 is 17 amino acids long. Germline V gene data show CDR1 as MNHEY and CDR2 as SMNVEV (reference sequence).

The gene calls are TRBV5-6 and TRBJ2-1; D gene uncertain. Trimming took 3 bases from V and 0 from J, leaving 16 bases between them. Germline loops: CDR1 SGHDT, CDR2 YYEEEE. The CDR3 is made up of 17 amino acids. The CDR3 DNA is TGTGCCAGCAGCTCCCCTGGGCTGGCCGGCTCCTACAATGAGCAGTTCTTC. Its translation is CASSSPGLAGSYNEQFF. The full variable domain, with the rest looked up from reference TRBV5-6 and TRBJ2-1, is DAGVTQSPTHLIKTRGQQVTLRCSPKSGHDTVSWYQQALGQGPQFIFQYYEEEERQRGNFPDRFSGHQFPNYSSELNVNALLLGDSALYLCASSSPGLAGSYNEQFFGPGTRLTVL.

The CDR3 region has the DNA TGTGCCAGCAGTGCAACTTTAGTCTACGAGCAGTACTTC. This codes for CASSATLVYEQYF. The gene calls are TRBV2 and TRBJ2-7; no definite D call. This CDR3 has 13 amino acids. V was cut by 4 bases and J by 3 bases, with 10 bases left in between. Germline V CDR1 and CDR2: SNHLY, FYNNEI.

The chain is built from TRBV28 and TRBJ1-3; D is unresolved. V shed 5 bases and J shed 3 bases, with 14 bases lying between them. The CDR3 consists of 15 residues. Germline-derived CDR1 and CDR2 are MDHEN and SYDVKM. In DNA form, the CDR3 reads TGTGCCAGCAGTCACTTGGGAGATGGTGGAAACACCATATATTTT. Translated, it gives CASSHLGDGGNTIYF.

This rearrangement joins TRBV4-1 to TRBJ2-3, with D maybe TRBD2 (5 bases). The V and J ends lost 0 bases and 10 bases respectively, with 23 bases between them. This CDR3 region has 17 residues. Germline loops: CDR1 MGHRA, CDR2 YSYEKL. The CDR3: CASSQERADPLLSAQYF. CDR3 DNA sequence: TGCGCCAGCAGCCAAGAACGAGCGGACCCCCTTCTGTCGGCGCAGTATTTT.

This clone is a singleton in its sample. The chain links TRBV4-1 to TRBJ2-1, with TRBD2 matching over 7 bases. Germline CDR1 and CDR2: MGHRA and YSYEKL. The CDR3 is 17 residues long. Trimming took 4 bases from V and 8 from J; bases not matched to a gene: 17. As DNA, the CDR3 is TGCGCCAGCAGCCCTGGCTCCGGGACTACAAAAGGATATGAGCAGTTCTTC. This sequence encodes CASSPGSGTTKGYEQFF.

This rearrangement joins TRBV28 to TRBJ1-2; the match to TRBD1 covers 7 bases. V gave up 3 bases and J gave up 4 bases; unmatched junction bases: 11. Germline CDR1 is MDHEN and CDR2 is SYDVKM. CDR3 length: 16 residues. The CDR3 sequence is CASSFGLGQILYGYTF. CDR3 coding DNA: TGTGCCAGCAGTTTCGGATTGGGACAGATTCTCTATGGCTACACCTTC.

The chain links TRBV7-9 to TRBJ2-3; TRBD2 matches at 8 bases. Germline CDR1 is SEHNR and CDR2 is FQNEAQ (reference sequence). J lost 3 bases, V lost 3 bases, and 5 bases had no gene match. CDR3 length equals 15 residues. In DNA, the CDR3 is TGTGCCAGCAGCTTCAGGCCTAGCGGGACAGATACGCAGTATTTT. Encoded protein: CASSFRPSGTDTQYF. The variable domain in full, completed from reference TRBV7-9 and TRBJ2-3, reads DTGVSQNPRHKITKRGQNVTFRCDPISEHNRLYWYRQTLGQGPEFLTYFQNEAQLEKSRLLSDRFSAERPKGSFSTLEIQRTEQGDSAMYLCASSFRPSGTDTQYFGPGTRLTVL.

The rearrangement uses TRBV6-1 and TRBJ1-1; D gene unclear. The CDR3 consists of 12 residues. Germline values: CDR1 MNHNS, CDR2 SASEGT. V gave up 11 bases and J gave up 4 bases, with 14 bases separating them. For the CDR3, the DNA is TGTGCCGCGCGGCAGTTGGGCACTGAAGCTTTCTTT. Amino acids: CAARQLGTEAFF.

The rearrangement uses TRBV4-1 and TRBJ1-2; TRBD1 matches at 7 bases. CDR3 length equals 16 residues. V shed 7 bases, J shed 4 bases, and the junction held 15 bases outside the gene matches. Germline CDR1 reads MGHRA; CDR2 reads YSYEKL. CDR3 protein: CASNVIDRVGSYGYTF. In DNA, the CDR3 is TGCGCCAGCAACGTAATAGACAGGGTAGGGAGCTATGGCTACACCTTC.

This chain links TRBV7-8 with TRBJ1-1; 7 bases line up with TRBD1. This CDR3 is 16 amino acids long. The junction had 13 bases not matched to a gene; V was cut back by 5 bases and J by 4 bases. Germline assignment: CDR1 SGHVS and CDR2 FQNEAQ. The CDR3 sequence: CASSMGTAIRGTEAFF. DNA of the CDR3: TGTGCCAGCAGCATGGGGACAGCCATTCGAGGCACTGAAGCTTTCTTT. Combining the CDR3 with reference TRBV7-8 and TRBJ1-1 gives the whole variable domain GAGVSQSPRYKVAKRGQDVALRCDPISGHVSLFWYQQALGQGPEFLTYFQNEAQLDKSGLPSDRFFAERPEGSVSTLKIQRTQQEDSAVYLCASSMGTAIRGTEAFFGQGTRLTVV.

The chain uses TRBV27 and TRBJ1-4, with 8 bases that match TRBD1. From germline, CDR1 is MNHEY and CDR2 SMNVEV (reference sequence). Germline trimming cut 7 bases from V and 5 bases from J; bases unmatched to any gene: 9. This CDR3 region has 15 residues. The CDR3 nucleotides are TGTGCCAGCAAAGCCTTGACAGGGGAAAATGAAAAACTGTTTTTT. This encodes CASKALTGENEKLFF.

V usage is TRBV19 and J usage is TRBJ2-1, with 9 bases matching TRBD2. The CDR3 has 16 amino acids. The trim removed 6 bases at V and 5 bases at J, leaving 11 bases unmatched. Germline V gene data show CDR1 as LNHDA and CDR2 as SQIVND (reference sequence). The CDR3 sequence: CASRSPGGGRDNEQFF. CDR3 in DNA: TGTGCCAGTAGGAGCCCCGGGGGCGGGAGGGACAATGAGCAGTTCTTC.

The chain links TRBV30 to TRBJ1-3; weak D call: TRBD1 (5 bases). The CDR3 contains 11 residues. The V and J ends lost 3 bases and 8 bases respectively, with 8 bases between them. Germline V gene sequence: CDR1 GTSNPN, CDR2 SVGIG (reference sequence). CDR3 in amino acids: CAWSARDTIYF. The CDR3 region has the DNA TGTGCCTGGAGCGCCAGGGACACCATATATTTT.

The chain uses TRBV27 and TRBJ2-7, with D perhaps TRBD2 (6 bases). Trimming shortened V by 2 bases and J by 7 bases, and 15 bases separated the two germline ends. The length of the CDR3 is 14 residues. Germline V lookup: CDR1 MNHEY, CDR2 SMNVEV (reference sequence). CDR3 loop: CASSLSGLAREQYF. The CDR3 coding sequence is TGTGCCAGCAGTTTAAGTGGGCTAGCGAGGGAGCAGTACTTC.

This rearrangement joins TRBV29-1 to TRBJ1-2; D may be TRBD1 (6 bases). CDR1 is SQVTM, CDR2 ANQGSEA, per germline. V was cut by 7 bases and J by 8 bases, with 26 bases left in between. There are 15 residues in the CDR3. CDR3 sequence reads: CSAPGEGGTRGGYTF. For the CDR3, the DNA is TGCAGCGCCCCAGGAGAGGGGGGGACTCGGGGAGGCTACACCTTC.

As for this clone: One end of the junction fails to match germline, which may point to a read error. This chain links TRBV11-3 with TRBJ2-1; D unresolved. The germline CDR1 and CDR2 sequences are SGHNT and YENEEA. The CDR3 runs to 14 residues. Here the CDR3 DNA reads TGTGCCAGCAGCTTAGGAGCCTCCTCCAATGAGCAGTTCTTC. This codes for CASSLGASSNEQFF.

As DNA, the CDR3 is TGTGCCAGCAGCTTAATTCCCGGGTACAATGAGCAGTTCTTC. Residues: CASSLIPGYNEQFF. V usage is TRBV7-3 and J usage is TRBJ2-1; D call uncertain. Germline V gene data show CDR1 as SGHTA and CDR2 as FQGTGA. V lost 1 base and J lost 4, with 8 bases in between. There are 14 residues in the CDR3.